The next 8 T cell receptor beta chains were all read from a single sample in a study of blood T cell repertoires in COVID-19. The assay was immunoSEQ multiplex PCR, and TCRdb's table has in-frame clones only and misses some. The data show over 150,000 clones, about 82% seen once. Sequenced material: peripheral blood. The receptors were sampled from a woman of 80 years or more with COVID-19, enrolled during active disease.

This chain connects TRBV5-1 to TRBJ1-5, with D unresolved. Germline loops: CDR1 SGHRS, CDR2 YFSETQ. V was shortened by 4 bases and J by 3 bases, with 14 bases between the two germline ends. The CDR3 totals 15 residues. CDR3: CASSPVGRDNQPQHF. The CDR3 DNA follows: TGCGCCAGCAGCCCGGTAGGGAGGGACAATCAGCCCCAGCATTTT.

The table lists this clone with a few counts. The chain uses TRBV5-5 and TRBJ1-6; 7 bases line up with TRBD1. V shed 4 bases and J 10 bases; nucleotides not matched to a gene: 5. The germline V gene encodes CDR1 SGHKS and CDR2 YYEKEE (reference sequence). The CDR3 length is 13 residues. CDR3 loop: CASSATGYSPLHF. CDR3 in DNA: TGTGCCAGCAGCGCGACAGGGTACTCACCCCTCCACTTT.

The gene calls are TRBV5-1 and TRBJ1-1, with D possibly matching TRBD1 (6 bases). The V gene lost 4 bases and the J gene lost 1 base, with 8 bases spanning the gap. CDR3 length: 13 amino acids. Looked up from germline, CDR1 is SGHRS and CDR2 is YFSETQ. The CDR3 sequence: CASSADRNTEAFF. CDR3 bases: TGCGCCAGCAGCGCGGACAGGAACACTGAAGCTTTCTTT.

In this sample, this clone turned up once. This chain connects TRBV18 to TRBJ2-5, with a weak D call TRBD2 (5 bases). Germline V gene sequence: CDR1 KGHSH, CDR2 LQKENI. The CDR3 totals 12 residues. Trimming shortened V by 4 bases and J by 6 bases, and 9 bases separated the two germline ends. The CDR3 here is CASSQERQTQYF. Written as DNA, the CDR3 is TGTGCCAGCTCACAAGAGCGGCAGACCCAGTACTTC.

The CDR3, as DNA: TGCGCCAGCAGCATAACCCCGCTTCCAGACGAGCAGTACTTC. It codes for CASSITPLPDEQYF. This chain connects TRBV5-1 to TRBJ2-7; D is unclear. Per the germline V gene, CDR1 is SGHRS and CDR2 is YFSETQ. Trimming removed 4 bases at V and 5 bases at J, with 16 bases between. CDR3 length equals 14 residues.

This clone was counted only a few times. The rearrangement joins TRBV7-6 to TRBJ2-7; perhaps TRBD2 as D (6 bases). The CDR3 loop spans 17 amino acids. V lost 2 bases and J lost 0, with 17 bases in between. Germline CDR1 reads SGHVS; CDR2 reads FNYEAQ. Here the CDR3 reads CASSLRSLEGLSYEQYF. The CDR3 bases are TGTGCCAGCAGCTTACGGTCGTTGGAGGGTCTCTCCTACGAGCAGTACTTC.

The V call is TRBV15, the J call TRBJ1-1, with 7 bases lining up with TRBD1. J was trimmed by 13 bases and V by 0 bases; bases with no gene match: 5. The CDR3 has 12 amino acids. Germline lookup yields CDR1 LNHNV and CDR2 YYDKDF (reference sequence). CDR3 DNA: TGTGCCACCAGCAGAGATACAGGGGTGAGTTTCTTT. Encoded protein: CATSRDTGVSFF.

This sequence joins TRBV2 and TRBJ2-7, with D perhaps TRBD2 (6 bases). V was pared by 6 bases and J by 3 bases, with 9 bases between. From germline, CDR1 is SNHLY and CDR2 FYNNEI. The length of the CDR3 is 12 residues. The CDR3 bases are TGTGCCAGCAGCGGGAGCGGCTACGAGCAGTACTTC. Residues: CASSGSGYEQYF.